Given below is one T cell receptor (beta chain) in context. This specimen comes from a study of beta chain features in type 1 diabetes. CD4+ naive, central memory, regulatory and stem cell-like memory subsets were isolated by sorting on CD45RO/CCR7/CD25/CD127/CD95/CD27. Every bit of the isolated RNA underwent reverse transcription, so sequencing read expressed TCRB transcripts. TCRdb keeps only in-frame clones here, not all; method: immunoSEQ multiplex PCR. The table has just over 150,000 clones, 8.5% to 14% seen once. CDR1 is MGHRA, CDR2 YSYEKL, per germline. CDR3 size: 16 residues. V trimming: 0 bases; J trimming: 5 bases; junction bases outside the gene matches: 5.

The TCR sequence derives from a man aged 18 to 30 in good health. The rearrangement uses TRBV4-1 and TRBJ1-5; TRBD1 matches at 9 bases. Material: central memory CD4+ T cells from blood. For the CDR3, the DNA is TGCGCCAGCAGCCAAGAGGGACAGGGCCTGCATCAGCCCCAGCATTTT. Translation: CASSQEGQGLHQPQHF.